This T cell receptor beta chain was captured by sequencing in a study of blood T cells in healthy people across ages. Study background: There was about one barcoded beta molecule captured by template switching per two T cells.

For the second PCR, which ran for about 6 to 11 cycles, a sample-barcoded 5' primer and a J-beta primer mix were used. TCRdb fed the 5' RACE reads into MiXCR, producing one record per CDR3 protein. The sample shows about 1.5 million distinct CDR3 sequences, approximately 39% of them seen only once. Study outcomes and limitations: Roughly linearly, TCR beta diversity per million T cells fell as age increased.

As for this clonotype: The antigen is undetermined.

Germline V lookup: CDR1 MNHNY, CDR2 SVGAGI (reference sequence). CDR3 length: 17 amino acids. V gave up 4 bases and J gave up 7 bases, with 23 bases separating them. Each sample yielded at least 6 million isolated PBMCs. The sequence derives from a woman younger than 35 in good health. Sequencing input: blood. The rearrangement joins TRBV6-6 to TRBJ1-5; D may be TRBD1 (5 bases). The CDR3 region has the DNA TGTGCCAGCAGTTCCCGGTCGGGGGGTATAGGTTCCCAGCCCCAGCATTTT. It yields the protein CASSSRSGGIGSQPQHF.